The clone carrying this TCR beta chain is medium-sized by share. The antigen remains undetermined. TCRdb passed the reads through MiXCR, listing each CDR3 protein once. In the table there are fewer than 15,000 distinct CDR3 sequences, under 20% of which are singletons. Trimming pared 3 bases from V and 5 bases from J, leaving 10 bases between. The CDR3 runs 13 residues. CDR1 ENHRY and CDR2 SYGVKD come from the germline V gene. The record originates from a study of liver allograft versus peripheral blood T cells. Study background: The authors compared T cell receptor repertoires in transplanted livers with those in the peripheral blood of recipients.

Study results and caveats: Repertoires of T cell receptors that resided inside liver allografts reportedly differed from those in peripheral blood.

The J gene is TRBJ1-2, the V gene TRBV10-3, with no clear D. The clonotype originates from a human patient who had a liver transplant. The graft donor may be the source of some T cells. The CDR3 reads CAISDRDFYGYTF. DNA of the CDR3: TGTGCCATCAGTGACCGGGATTTTTATGGCTACACCTTC.